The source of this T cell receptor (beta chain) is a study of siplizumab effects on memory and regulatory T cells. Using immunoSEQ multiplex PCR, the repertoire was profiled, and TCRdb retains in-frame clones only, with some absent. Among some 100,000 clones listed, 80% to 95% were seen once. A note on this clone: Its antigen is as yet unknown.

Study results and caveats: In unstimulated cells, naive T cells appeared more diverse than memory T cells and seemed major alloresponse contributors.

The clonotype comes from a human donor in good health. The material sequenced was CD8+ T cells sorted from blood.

CDR3 region: CASGLAEGSYNEQFF. CDR3 coding DNA: TGTGCTAGTGGTTTGGCGGAGGGATCCTACAATGAGCAGTTCTTC. The chain carries TRBV12-5 and TRBJ2-1, with D possibly being TRBD2 (6 bases). CDR3 length: 15 residues. The V gene lost 1 base and the J gene lost 1 base, with 8 bases spanning the gap. Germline CDR1 and CDR2: LGHNT and FRNRAP.